This T cell receptor (beta chain) originates from a study of T-cell memory formation after mild COVID-19. TCR alpha and TCR beta cDNA libraries with sample barcodes and UMIs came from 5'RACE using constant-segment primers. TCRdb called the 5' RACE reads again in MiXCR, with one record for every CDR3 protein. Of approximately 230,000 distinct CDR3 sequences detected, over 15% appear once; the ten largest clones hold 3.5% to 4%. The table lists this clonotype with a few counts. The receptor comes from a man younger than 35 who had mild COVID-19 (a few samples of this study predate the infection). Cell type and time point are not known. Input material: PBMCs or a T cell subset sorted from them (not recorded which).

The CDR3 is CASSPTGTIETQYF. The CDR3 region has the DNA TGCGCCAGCAGCCCGACCGGGACAATAGAGACCCAGTACTTC. V gene TRBV5-1 combines with J gene TRBJ2-5, with D perhaps TRBD1 (6 bases). Per germline, CDR1 SGHRS and CDR2 YFSETQ. The CDR3 consists of 14 residues. Trimming removed 4 bases from V and 4 bases from J, with 14 bases in between.